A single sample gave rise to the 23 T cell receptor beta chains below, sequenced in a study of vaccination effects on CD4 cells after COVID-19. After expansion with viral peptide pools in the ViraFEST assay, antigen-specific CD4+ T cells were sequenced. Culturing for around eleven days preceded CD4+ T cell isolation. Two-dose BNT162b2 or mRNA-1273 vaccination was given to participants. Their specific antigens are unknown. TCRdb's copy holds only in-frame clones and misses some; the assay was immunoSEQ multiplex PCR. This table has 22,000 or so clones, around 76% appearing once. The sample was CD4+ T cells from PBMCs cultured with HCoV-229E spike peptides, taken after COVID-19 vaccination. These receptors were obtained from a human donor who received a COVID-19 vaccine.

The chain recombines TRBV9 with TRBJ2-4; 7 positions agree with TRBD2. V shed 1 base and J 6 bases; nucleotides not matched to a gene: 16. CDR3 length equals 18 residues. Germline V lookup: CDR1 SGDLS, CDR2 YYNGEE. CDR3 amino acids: CASSVRALTRGSGNIQYF. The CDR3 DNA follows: TGTGCCAGCAGCGTACGCGCTCTTACGCGGGGGTCGGGAAACATTCAGTACTTC.

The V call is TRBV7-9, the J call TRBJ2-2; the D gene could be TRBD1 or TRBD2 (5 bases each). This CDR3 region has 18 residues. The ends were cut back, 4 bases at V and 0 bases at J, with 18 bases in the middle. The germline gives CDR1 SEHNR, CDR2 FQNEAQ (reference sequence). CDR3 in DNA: TGTGCCAGCAGCTCTAGGGGTGGGACGTTTGCGAACACCGGGGAGCTGTTTTTT. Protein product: CASSSRGGTFANTGELFF. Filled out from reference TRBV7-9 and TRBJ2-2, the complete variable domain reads DTGVSQNPRHKITKRGQNVTFRCDPISEHNRLYWYRQTLGQGPEFLTYFQNEAQLEKSRLLSDRFSAERPKGSFSTLEIQRTEQGDSAMYLCASSSRGGTFANTGELFFGEGSRLTVL.

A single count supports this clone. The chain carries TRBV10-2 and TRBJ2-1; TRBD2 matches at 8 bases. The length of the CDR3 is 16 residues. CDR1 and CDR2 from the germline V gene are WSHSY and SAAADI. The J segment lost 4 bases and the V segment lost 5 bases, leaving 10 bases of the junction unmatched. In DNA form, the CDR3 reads TGCGCCAGCAGTCTCGATGGCGGGAGGCCATACAATGAGCAGTTCTTC. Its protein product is CASSLDGGRPYNEQFF.

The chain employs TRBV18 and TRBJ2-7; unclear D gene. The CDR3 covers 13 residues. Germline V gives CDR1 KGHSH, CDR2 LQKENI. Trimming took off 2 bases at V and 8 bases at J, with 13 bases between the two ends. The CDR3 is CASSPSSGTKQYF. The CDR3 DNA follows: TGTGCCAGCTCACCAAGCTCCGGAACGAAGCAGTACTTC.

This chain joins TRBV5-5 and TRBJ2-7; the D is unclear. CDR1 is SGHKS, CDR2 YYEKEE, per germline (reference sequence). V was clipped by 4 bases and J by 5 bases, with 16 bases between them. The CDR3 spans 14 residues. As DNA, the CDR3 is TGTGCCAGCAGCACCTCTGGCATTGGGAACGAGCAGTACTTC. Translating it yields CASSTSGIGNEQYF.

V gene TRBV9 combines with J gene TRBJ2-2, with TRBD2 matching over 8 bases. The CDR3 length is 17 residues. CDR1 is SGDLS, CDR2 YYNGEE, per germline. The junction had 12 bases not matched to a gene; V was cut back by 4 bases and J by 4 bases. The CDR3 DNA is TGTGCCAGCAGCCCCTTCGGGGGGGCGGGGGGCACCGGGGAGCTGTTTTTT. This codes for CASSPFGGAGGTGELFF.

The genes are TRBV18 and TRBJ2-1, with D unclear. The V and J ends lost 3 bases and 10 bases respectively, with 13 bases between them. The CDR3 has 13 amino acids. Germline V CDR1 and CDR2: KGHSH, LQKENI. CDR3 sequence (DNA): TGTGCCAGCTCACCCGATGAGGTCAGGGAGCAGTTCTTC. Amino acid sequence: CASSPDEVREQFF.

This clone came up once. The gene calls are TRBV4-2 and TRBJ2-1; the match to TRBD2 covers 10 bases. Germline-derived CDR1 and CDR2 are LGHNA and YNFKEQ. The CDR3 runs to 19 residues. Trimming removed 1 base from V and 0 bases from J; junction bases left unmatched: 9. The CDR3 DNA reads TGTGCCAGCAGCCAAGTCCACACTAGCGGGGTCAGCTCCTACAATGAGCAGTTCTTC. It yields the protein CASSQVHTSGVSSYNEQFF.

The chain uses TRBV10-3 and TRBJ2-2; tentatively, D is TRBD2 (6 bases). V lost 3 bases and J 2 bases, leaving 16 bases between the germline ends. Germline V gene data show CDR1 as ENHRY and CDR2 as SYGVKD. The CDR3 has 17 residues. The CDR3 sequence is CAISDRPGGGNTGELFF. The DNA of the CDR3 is TGTGCCATCAGTGATCGGCCCGGGGGAGGTAACACCGGGGAGCTGTTTTTT.

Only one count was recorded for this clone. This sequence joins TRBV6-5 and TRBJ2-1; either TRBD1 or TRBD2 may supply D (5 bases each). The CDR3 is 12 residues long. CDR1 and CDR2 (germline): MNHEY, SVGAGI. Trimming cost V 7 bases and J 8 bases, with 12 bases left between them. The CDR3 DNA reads TGTGCCAGCAAGGCTAGCAGGGATGAGCAGTTCTTC. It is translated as CASKASRDEQFF.

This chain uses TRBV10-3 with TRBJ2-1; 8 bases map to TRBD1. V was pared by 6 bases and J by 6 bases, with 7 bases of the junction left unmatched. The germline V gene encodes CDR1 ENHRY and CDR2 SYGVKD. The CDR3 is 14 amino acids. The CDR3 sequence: CAIRTGTGPNEQFF. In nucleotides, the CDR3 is TGTGCCATCAGGACCGGGACAGGACCCAATGAGCAGTTCTTC.

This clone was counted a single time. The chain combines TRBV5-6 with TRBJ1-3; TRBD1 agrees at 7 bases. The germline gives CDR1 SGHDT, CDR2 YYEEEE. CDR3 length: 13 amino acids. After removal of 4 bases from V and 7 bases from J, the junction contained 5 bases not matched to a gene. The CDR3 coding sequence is TGTGCCAGCAGCCCGGGGACAGCGAACACCATATATTTT. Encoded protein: CASSPGTANTIYF.

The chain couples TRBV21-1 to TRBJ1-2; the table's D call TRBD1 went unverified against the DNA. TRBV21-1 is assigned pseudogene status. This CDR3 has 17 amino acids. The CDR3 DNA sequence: TGTGCCAGCAGCAGAGCCCTGACAGGGGTGAGTATCGGCGGCTACACCTTC. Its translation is CASSRALTGVSIGGYTF.

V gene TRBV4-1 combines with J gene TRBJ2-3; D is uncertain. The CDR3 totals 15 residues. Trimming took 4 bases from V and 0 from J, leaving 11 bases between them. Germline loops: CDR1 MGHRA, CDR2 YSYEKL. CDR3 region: CASSPHTASTDTQYF. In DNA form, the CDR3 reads TGCGCCAGCAGCCCCCACACCGCTAGCACAGATACGCAGTATTTT.

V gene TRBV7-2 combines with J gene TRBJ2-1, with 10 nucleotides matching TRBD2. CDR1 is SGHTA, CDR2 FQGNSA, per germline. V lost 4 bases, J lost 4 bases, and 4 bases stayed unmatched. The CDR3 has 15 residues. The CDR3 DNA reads TGTGCCAGCAGCTCGACTAGCGGGCAGTACAATGAGCAGTTCTTC. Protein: CASSSTSGQYNEQFF.

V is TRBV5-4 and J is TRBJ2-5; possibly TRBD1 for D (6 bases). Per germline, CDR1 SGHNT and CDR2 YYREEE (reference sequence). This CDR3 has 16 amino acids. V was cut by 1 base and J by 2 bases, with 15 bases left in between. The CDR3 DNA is TGTGCCAGCAGCTTGTTGCAGGGGATAGGTCAAGAGACCCAGTACTTC. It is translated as CASSLLQGIGQETQYF.

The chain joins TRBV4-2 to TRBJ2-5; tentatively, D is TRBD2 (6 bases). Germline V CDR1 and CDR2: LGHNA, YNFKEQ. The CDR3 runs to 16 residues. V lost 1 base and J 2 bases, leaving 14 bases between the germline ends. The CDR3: CASSQGEAGRQETQYF. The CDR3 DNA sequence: TGTGCCAGCAGCCAAGGAGAGGCAGGGAGGCAAGAGACCCAGTACTTC.

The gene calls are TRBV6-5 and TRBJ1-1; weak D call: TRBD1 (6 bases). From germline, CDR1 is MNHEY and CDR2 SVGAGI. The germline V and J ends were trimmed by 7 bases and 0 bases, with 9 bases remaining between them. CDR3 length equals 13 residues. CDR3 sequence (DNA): TGTGCCAGCATGGACAGCTTGAACACTGAAGCTTTCTTT. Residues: CASMDSLNTEAFF.

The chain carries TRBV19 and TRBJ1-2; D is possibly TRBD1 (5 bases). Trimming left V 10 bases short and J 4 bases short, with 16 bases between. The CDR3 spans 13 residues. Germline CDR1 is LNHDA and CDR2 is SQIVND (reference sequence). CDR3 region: CATRATVPYGYTF. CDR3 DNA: TGTGCCACCAGGGCGACAGTCCCCTATGGCTACACCTTC.

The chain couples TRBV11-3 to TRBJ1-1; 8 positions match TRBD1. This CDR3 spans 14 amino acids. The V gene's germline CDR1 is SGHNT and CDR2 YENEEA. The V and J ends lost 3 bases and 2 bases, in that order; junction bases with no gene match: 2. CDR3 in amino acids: CASSFQGANTEAFF. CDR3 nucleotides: TGTGCCAGCAGCTTCCAGGGGGCTAACACTGAAGCTTTCTTT.

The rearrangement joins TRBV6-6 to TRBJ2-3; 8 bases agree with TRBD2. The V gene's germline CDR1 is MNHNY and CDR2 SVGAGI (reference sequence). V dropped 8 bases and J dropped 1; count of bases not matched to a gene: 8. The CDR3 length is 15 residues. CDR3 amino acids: CASQGRGGRTDTQYF. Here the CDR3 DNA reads TGTGCCAGCCAAGGTCGGGGGGGCCGCACAGATACGCAGTATTTT.

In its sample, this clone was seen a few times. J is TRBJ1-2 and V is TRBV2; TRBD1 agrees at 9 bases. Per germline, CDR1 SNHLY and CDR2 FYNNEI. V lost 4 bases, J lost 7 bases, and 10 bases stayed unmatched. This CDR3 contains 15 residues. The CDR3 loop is CASSAGQGFLGGYTF. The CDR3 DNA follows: TGTGCCAGCAGTGCGGGACAGGGTTTTTTGGGTGGCTACACCTTC.

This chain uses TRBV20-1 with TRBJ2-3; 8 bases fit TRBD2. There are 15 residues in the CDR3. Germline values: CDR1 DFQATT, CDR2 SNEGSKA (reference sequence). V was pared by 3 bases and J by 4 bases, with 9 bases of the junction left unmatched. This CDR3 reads CSASEAGVDADTQYF. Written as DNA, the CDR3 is TGCAGTGCTAGTGAAGCGGGAGTCGACGCAGATACGCAGTATTTT.